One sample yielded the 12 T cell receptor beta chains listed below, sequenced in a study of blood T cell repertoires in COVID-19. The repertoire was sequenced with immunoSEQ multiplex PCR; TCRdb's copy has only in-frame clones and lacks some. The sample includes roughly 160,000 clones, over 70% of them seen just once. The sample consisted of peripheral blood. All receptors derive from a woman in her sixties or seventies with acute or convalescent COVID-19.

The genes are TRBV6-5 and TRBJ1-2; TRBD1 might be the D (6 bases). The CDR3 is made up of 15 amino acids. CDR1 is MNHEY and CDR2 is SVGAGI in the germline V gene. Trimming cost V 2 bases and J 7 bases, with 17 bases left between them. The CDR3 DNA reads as TGTGCCAGCAGTTACCCCACGACAGGCGCCAGTGGCTACACCTTC. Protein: CASSYPTTGASGYTF.

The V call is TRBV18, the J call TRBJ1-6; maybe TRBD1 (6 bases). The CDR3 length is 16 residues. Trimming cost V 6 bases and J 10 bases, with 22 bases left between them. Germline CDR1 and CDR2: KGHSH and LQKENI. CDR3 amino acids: CASSPEGTGSNSPLHF. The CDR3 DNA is TGTGCCAGCTCCCCCGAGGGCACAGGGAGTAACTCACCCCTCCACTTT.

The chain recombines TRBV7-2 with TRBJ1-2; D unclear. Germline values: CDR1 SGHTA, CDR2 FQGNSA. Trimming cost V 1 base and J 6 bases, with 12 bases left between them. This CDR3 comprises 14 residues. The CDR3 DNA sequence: TGTGCCAGCAGCTTAGACGGGTTACTGAATGGCTACACCTTC. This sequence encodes CASSLDGLLNGYTF.

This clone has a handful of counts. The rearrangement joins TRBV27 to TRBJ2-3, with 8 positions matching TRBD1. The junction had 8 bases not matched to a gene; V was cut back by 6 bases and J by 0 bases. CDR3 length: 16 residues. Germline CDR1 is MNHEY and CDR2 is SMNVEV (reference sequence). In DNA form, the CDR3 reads TGTGCCAGCAGGCCCGGGACAGGCTTAAGCACAGATACGCAGTATTTT. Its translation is CASRPGTGLSTDTQYF.

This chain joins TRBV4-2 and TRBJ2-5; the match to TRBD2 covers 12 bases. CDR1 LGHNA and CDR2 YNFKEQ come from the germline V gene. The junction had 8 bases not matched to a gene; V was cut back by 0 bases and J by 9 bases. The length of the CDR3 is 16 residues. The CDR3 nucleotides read TGTGCCAGCAGCCAAGATAGTACTAGCGGGGGGCAGGCCCAGTACTTC. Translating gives CASSQDSTSGGQAQYF.

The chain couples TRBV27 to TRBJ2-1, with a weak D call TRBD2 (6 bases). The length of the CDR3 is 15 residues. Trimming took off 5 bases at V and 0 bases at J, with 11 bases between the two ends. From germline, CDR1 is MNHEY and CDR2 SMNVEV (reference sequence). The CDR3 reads CASSVDGSSYNEQFF. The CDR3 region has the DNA TGTGCCAGCAGTGTAGACGGGAGCTCCTACAATGAGCAGTTCTTC.

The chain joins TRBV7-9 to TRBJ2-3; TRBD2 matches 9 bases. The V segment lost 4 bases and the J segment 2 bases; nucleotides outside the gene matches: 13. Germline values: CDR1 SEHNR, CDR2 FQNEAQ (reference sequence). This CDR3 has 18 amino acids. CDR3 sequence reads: CASSSILVTSGPTDTQYF. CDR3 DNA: TGTGCCAGCAGCTCCATACTCGTGACTAGCGGACCCACAGATACGCAGTATTTT.

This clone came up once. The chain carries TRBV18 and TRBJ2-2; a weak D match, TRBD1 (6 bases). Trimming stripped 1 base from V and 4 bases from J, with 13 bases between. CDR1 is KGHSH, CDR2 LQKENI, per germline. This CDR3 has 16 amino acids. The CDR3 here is CASSPQVTGATGELFF. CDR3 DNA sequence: TGTGCCAGCTCACCACAGGTGACAGGAGCCACCGGGGAGCTGTTTTTT.

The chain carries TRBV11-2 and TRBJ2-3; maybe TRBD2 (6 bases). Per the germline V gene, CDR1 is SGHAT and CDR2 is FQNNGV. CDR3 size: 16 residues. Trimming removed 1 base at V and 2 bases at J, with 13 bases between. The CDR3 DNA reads TGTGCCAGCAGCTTAGTACGGACTAAAAACACAGATACGCAGTATTTT. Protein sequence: CASSLVRTKNTDTQYF.

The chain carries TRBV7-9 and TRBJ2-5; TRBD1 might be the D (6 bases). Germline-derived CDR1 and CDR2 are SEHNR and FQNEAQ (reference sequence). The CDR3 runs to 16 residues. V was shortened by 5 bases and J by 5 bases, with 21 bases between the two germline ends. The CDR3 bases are TGTGCCAGCAGCCCCTTGGGACATTATGAGACGGAGACCCAGTACTTC. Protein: CASSPLGHYETETQYF.

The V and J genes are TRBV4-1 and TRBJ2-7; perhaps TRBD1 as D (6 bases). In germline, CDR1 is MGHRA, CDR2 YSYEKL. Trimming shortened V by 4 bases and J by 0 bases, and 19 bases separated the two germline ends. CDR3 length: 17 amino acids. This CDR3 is CASSRENRVGSSYEQYF. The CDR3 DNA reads TGCGCCAGCAGCCGCGAAAACAGGGTAGGGAGCTCCTACGAGCAGTACTTC.

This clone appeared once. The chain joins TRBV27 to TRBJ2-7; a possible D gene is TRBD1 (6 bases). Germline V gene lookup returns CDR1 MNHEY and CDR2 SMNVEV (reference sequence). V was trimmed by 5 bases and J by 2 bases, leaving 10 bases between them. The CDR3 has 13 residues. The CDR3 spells CASSRGLTYEQYF. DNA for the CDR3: TGTGCCAGCAGTAGGGGGTTGACCTACGAGCAGTACTTC.